These 9 T cell receptor beta chains originate from one sample sequenced in a study of blood T cells in healthy people across ages. Sample-barcoded 5' priming and a J-beta primer mix drove a second PCR of about 6 to 12 cycles. TCRdb reprocessed the 5' RACE reads via MiXCR and lists one record per CDR3 protein. The table has around 900,000 distinct CDR3 sequences, roughly 26% seen once; the top ten hold 15% to 20%. The sample was blood. These receptors were taken from a woman at least 80 years old in good health.

The rearrangement joins TRBV7-2 to TRBJ2-2, with D unclear. The V gene's germline CDR1 is SGHTA and CDR2 FQGNSA. Trimming took off 2 bases at V and 4 bases at J, with 5 bases between the two ends. The CDR3 sequence is 13 residues long. In nucleotides, the CDR3 is TGTGCCAGCAGCTTACCAATCACCGGGGAGCTGTTTTTT. This codes for CASSLPITGELFF.

The CDR3 is CASSYSSGGSASEQYF. As DNA, the CDR3 is TGTGCCAGCAGTTACTCTAGCGGGGGCTCAGCTTCCGAGCAGTACTTC. The rearrangement uses TRBV6-5 and TRBJ2-7, with 9 bases identical to TRBD2. The CDR3 sequence is 16 residues long. Per the germline V gene, CDR1 is MNHEY and CDR2 is SVGAGI. J was trimmed by 6 bases and V by 0 bases; bases with no gene match: 9.

The sample holds many counts of this clonotype. The chain couples TRBV3-1 to TRBJ2-5; 9 bases are shared with TRBD1. With V trimmed by 4 bases and J by 4 bases, 4 bases remained unmatched. This CDR3 region has 14 residues. CDR1 and CDR2 (germline): LGHDT, YNNKEL (reference sequence). CDR3 coding DNA: TGTGCCAGCAGCCGAGGGACAGGGACAGAGACCCAGTACTTC. It codes for CASSRGTGTETQYF.

This clonotype was recorded once. The chain has TRBV7-2 and TRBJ1-4; D perhaps matches TRBD1 (6 bases). Trimming pared 10 bases from V and 7 bases from J, leaving 13 bases between. Germline assignment: CDR1 SGHTA and CDR2 FQGNSA. The CDR3 spans 12 residues. CDR3 in DNA: TGTGCCACCGGGGGACATAGTGAAAAACTGTTTTTT. Its protein is CATGGHSEKLFF.

This clonotype appeared many times. V is TRBV6-6 and J is TRBJ1-2, with D possibly matching TRBD1 (5 bases). The CDR3 covers 11 residues. The germline V and J ends were trimmed by 8 bases and 2 bases, with 6 bases remaining between them. Germline loops: CDR1 MNHNY, CDR2 SVGAGI (reference sequence). The CDR3 region has the DNA TGTGCCAGCGCAGGGAACTATGGCTACACCTTC. Amino acid sequence: CASAGNYGYTF.

This clonotype was seen more than once but under ten times. This chain joins TRBV20-1 and TRBJ2-2; 12 bases are shared with TRBD2. This CDR3 spans 15 amino acids. Unmatched junction bases numbered 2, after V lost 1 base and J lost 5 bases. The germline gives CDR1 DFQATT, CDR2 SNEGSKA (reference sequence). The CDR3 sequence is CSARVLAGGTGELFF. In DNA, the CDR3 is TGCAGTGCTAGAGTGCTAGCGGGGGGGACCGGGGAGCTGTTTTTT.

This clonotype was seen many times. V is TRBV4-3 and J is TRBJ2-5; 11 bases align to TRBD1. Germline CDR1 and CDR2: LGHNA and YSLEER. This CDR3 spans 16 amino acids. Trimming took 0 bases from V and 5 from J; bases not matched to a gene: 5. The CDR3 region has the DNA TGCGCCAGCAGCCAAGATCGGAGGGACAGGGGGGAGACCCAGTACTTC. Its translation is CASSQDRRDRGETQYF.

This clonotype was seen ten or more times. This chain links TRBV7-2 with TRBJ2-1, with D unclear. The CDR3 extends over 13 amino acids. Germline V CDR1 and CDR2: SGHTA, FQGNSA. Trimming pared 5 bases from V and 4 bases from J, leaving 9 bases between. CDR3 loop: CASSLRVYNEQFF. The DNA for the CDR3 is TGTGCCAGCAGCCTGAGAGTATACAATGAGCAGTTCTTC.

This clonotype was seen a few times. The chain carries TRBV11-2 and TRBJ2-3; 9 bases align to TRBD1. J gave up 1 base and V 5 bases, and 4 bases lay outside the gene matches. The CDR3 consists of 15 residues. Per germline, CDR1 SGHAT and CDR2 FQNNGV. CDR3 protein: CASSQDRGGTDTQYF. The DNA for the CDR3 is TGTGCCAGCAGCCAGGACAGGGGTGGCACAGATACGCAGTATTTT. Supplemented by reference TRBV11-2 and TRBJ2-3, the full variable domain reads EAGVAQSPRYKIIEKRQSVAFWCNPISGHATLYWYQQILGQGPKLLIQFQNNGVVDDSQLPKDRFSAERLKGVDSTLKIQPAKLEDSAVYLCASSQDRGGTDTQYFGPGTRLTVL.